A single sample gave rise to the 9 T cell receptor beta chains below, sequenced in a study of T cell repertoires in cytomegalovirus infection. From the reads, TCRdb called clonotypes with MiXCR, one entry per CDR3 protein. The sample has around 540,000 distinct CDR3 sequences; around a third are singletons. No antigen has been identified for these receptors. Sequences were derived from cultured PBMCs, sampled from culture after CMV antigen stimulation. The receptor source for this set is a human donor in good health (CMV status not recorded). Some clones in this sample may be carry-over from other donors' samples.

The V and J genes are TRBV7-6 and TRBJ2-4; D gene ambiguous. The germline V gene encodes CDR1 SGHVS and CDR2 FNYEAQ. Between the trimmed V and J ends, which lost 6 bases and 0 bases, there was a span of 18 bases. This CDR3 has 17 residues. CDR3 nucleotide sequence: TGTGCCAGCAGACCTCCCTCGTTGGCAGGAGCCAAAAACATTCAGTACTTC. Amino acid sequence: CASRPPSLAGAKNIQYF.

The chain employs TRBV20-1 and TRBJ2-1; TRBD2 matches at 10 bases. The length of the CDR3 is 15 residues. The V gene's germline CDR1 is DFQATT and CDR2 SNEGSKA (reference sequence). J gave up 5 bases and V 1 base, and 5 bases lay outside the gene matches. The CDR3 protein is CSARGTSGNHNEQFF. CDR3 nucleotides: TGCAGTGCTAGAGGTACTAGCGGGAACCACAATGAGCAGTTCTTC.

This clonotype was counted a few times. This chain joins TRBV11-1 and TRBJ2-1; 7 positions agree with TRBD2. Germline V gene data show CDR1 as SGHAT and CDR2 as FQDESV (reference sequence). Germline trimming cut 7 bases from V and 0 bases from J; bases unmatched to any gene: 9. The CDR3 spans 16 residues. The DNA for the CDR3 is TGTGCCAGCACCCCATCGGGGGGAAGCTCCTACAATGAGCAGTTCTTC. This gives the protein CASTPSGGSSYNEQFF.

This clonotype was detected many times. The J gene is TRBJ2-5, the V gene TRBV7-2, with D unclear. This CDR3 contains 13 residues. The germline V and J ends were trimmed by 0 bases and 5 bases, with 7 bases remaining between them. CDR1 and CDR2 (germline): SGHTA, FQGNSA. As DNA, the CDR3 is TGTGCCAGCAGCTTAGCGCAGAGGGAGACCCAGTACTTC. Protein: CASSLAQRETQYF.

J is TRBJ1-4 and V is TRBV23-1, with D tentatively TRBD1 (6 bases). TRBV23-1 is identified as an open reading frame with a role that is uncertain. This CDR3 is built from 11 residues. Deletions cut 11 bases from V and 7 bases from J, with 11 bases between. The CDR3 DNA sequence: TGCGCCCCAGGGGAGGGTGAAAAACTGTTTTTT. Protein: CAPGEGEKLFF.

This clonotype was seen only a few times. The CDR3 sequence is CASSPRGREIDQFF. The CDR3 coding sequence is TGTGCCAGCAGCCCCCGAGGACGGGAGATTGACCAGTTCTTC. The chain has TRBV7-9 and TRBJ2-1; D possibly corresponds to TRBD2 (6 bases). The CDR3 extends over 14 amino acids. Trimming left V 5 bases short and J 13 bases short, with 21 bases between. Germline V CDR1 and CDR2: SEHNR, FQNEAQ (reference sequence).

V usage is TRBV5-6 and J usage is TRBJ2-3; D is possibly TRBD1 (5 bases). Germline V gene lookup returns CDR1 SGHDT and CDR2 YYEEEE. CDR3 size: 15 residues. V lost 1 base and J lost 0, with 9 bases in between. In DNA form, the CDR3 reads TGTGCCAGCAGCTTGACAGGAGAAAGCACAGATACGCAGTATTTT. Translated, it gives CASSLTGESTDTQYF.

The chain joins TRBV29-1 to TRBJ1-6; 7 bases map to TRBD1. The CDR3 has 18 amino acids. Germline loops: CDR1 SQVTM, CDR2 ANQGSEA. V lost 2 bases, J lost 7 bases, and 17 bases stayed unmatched. Here the CDR3 reads CSVEFQYDRVMWNSPLHF. The CDR3 region has the DNA TGCAGCGTTGAATTTCAGTACGACAGGGTGATGTGGAATTCACCCCTCCACTTT.

The chain recombines TRBV7-9 with TRBJ2-7, with TRBD1 matching 9 bases. There are 18 residues in the CDR3. J lost 0 bases, V lost 1 base, and 10 bases had no gene match. Germline CDR1 and CDR2: SEHNR and FQNEAQ (reference sequence). As DNA, the CDR3 is TGTGCCAGCAGCTTAGGGGGCGGAGGGACAGGGAACTCCTACGAGCAGTACTTC. This encodes CASSLGGGGTGNSYEQYF.